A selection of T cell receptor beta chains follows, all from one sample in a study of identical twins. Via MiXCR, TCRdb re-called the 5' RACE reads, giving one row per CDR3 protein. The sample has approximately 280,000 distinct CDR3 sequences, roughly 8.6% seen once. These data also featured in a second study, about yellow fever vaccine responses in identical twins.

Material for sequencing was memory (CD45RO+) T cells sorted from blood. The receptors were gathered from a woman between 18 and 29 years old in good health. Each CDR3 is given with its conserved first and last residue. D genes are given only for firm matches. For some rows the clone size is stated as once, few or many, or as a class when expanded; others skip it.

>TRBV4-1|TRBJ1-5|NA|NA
TGCGCCAGCAGCCCTCACGGGACAAACTTATATAGCAATCAGCCCCAGCATTTT
CASSPHGTNLYSNQPQHF
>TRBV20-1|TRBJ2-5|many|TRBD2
TGCAGTGCTAGCGGGAGGGCCATAGAGACCCAGTACTTC
CSASGRAIETQYF
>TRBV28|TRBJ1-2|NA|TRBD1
TGTGCCAGCAGCAGGCTCGACAGGGTCGAGTACTATGGCTACACCTTC
CASSRLDRVEYYGYTF
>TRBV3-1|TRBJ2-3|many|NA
TGTGCCAGCAGCCCCCACCTGGGGGCGCAGTATTTT
CASSPHLGAQYF
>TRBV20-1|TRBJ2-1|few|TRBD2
TGCAGTGCTAGTTCTAGCGGGGTATACAATGAGCAGTTCTTC
CSASSSGVYNEQFF
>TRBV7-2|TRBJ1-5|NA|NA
TGTGCCAGCAGCTTAACTTACAATCAGCCCCAGCATTTT
CASSLTYNQPQHF
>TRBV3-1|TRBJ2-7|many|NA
TGTGCCAGCAGCCAAGGACAGCGCTCCTACGAGCAGTACTTC
CASSQGQRSYEQYF
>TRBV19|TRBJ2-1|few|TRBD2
TGTGCCAGTAGCAGATCTAGCGGGTCATACAATGAGCAGTTCTTC
CASSRSSGSYNEQFF
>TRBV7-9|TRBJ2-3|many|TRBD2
TGTGCCAGCAGCTTATCGGTGACTAGCGGCCTCACAGATACGCAGTATTTT
CASSLSVTSGLTDTQYF
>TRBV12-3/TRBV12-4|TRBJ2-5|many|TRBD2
TGTGCCAGCACCCATGCGGGACTAGCAGCCACCCAGTACTTC
CASTHAGLAATQYF
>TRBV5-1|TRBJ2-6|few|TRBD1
TGCGCCAGCAGCGGGACAGGGATGGGGGCCAACGTCCTGACTTTC
CASSGTGMGANVLTF
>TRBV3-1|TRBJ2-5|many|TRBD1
TGTGCCAGCAGCCAACCGGCGGGGACAGGGTCCTTTGAGACCCAGTACTTC
CASSQPAGTGSFETQYF
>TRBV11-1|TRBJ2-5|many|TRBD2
TGTGCCAGCAGCGGGTACCCGGGACTAGCGGAAGAGACCCAGTACTTC
CASSGYPGLAEETQYF
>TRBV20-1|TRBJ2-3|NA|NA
TGCAGTGCTAGTAAGGCCTCCGAGGACTTGGGTACGCAGTATTTT
CSASKASEDLGTQYF
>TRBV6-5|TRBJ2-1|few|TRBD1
TGTGCCAGCAGTTACTGGGACAGGGGCTCTAGGAATGAGCAGTTCTTC
CASSYWDRGSRNEQFF
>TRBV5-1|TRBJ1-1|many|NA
TGCGCCAGCAGCTTTGGTATGGGGTACGGGAACACTGAAGCTTTCTTT
CASSFGMGYGNTEAFF
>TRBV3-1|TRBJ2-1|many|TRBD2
TGTGCCAGCAGCCCCCGGACTAGCGGGGGAGGGGATGAGCAGTTCTTC
CASSPRTSGGGDEQFF
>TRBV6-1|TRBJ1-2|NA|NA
TGTGCCAGCAGTGACTTTTCCGGGGGTTTCTATGGCTACACCTTC
CASSDFSGGFYGYTF
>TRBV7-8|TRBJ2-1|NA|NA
TGTGCCAGCAGCTCCACCATAGGTAAGGCGTTCTTC
CASSSTIGKAFF
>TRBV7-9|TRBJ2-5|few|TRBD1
TGTGCCAGCAGCTTAGGTCGGCTCCGGACAGGGGAAGAGACCCAGTACTTC
CASSLGRLRTGEETQYF
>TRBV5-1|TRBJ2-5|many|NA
TGCGCCAGCAGCAGGGGGAACCAAGAGACCCAGTACTTC
CASSRGNQETQYF
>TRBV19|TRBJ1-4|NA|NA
TGTGCCAGTAGTCCAGGACAACTGCGGCGTGAAAAACTGTTTTTT
CASSPGQLRREKLFF
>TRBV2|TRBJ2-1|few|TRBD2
TGTGCCAGCAGTCCACTAGCGGGGATCTACAATGAGCAGTTCTTC
CASSPLAGIYNEQFF
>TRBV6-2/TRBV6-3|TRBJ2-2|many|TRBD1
TGTGCCAGCAAAACCGGGACAGGGAGCACCGGGGAGCTGTTTTTT
CASKTGTGSTGELFF
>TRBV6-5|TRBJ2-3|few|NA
TGTGCCAGCAGTTGGAGCGGAAGCACAGATACGCAGTATTTT
CASSWSGSTDTQYF
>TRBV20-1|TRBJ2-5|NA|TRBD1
TGCAGTGCGGTCGACAGGGGGCCGAAGGAGACCCAGTACTTC
CSAVDRGPKETQYF
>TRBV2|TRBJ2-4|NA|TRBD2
TGTGCCAGCAGTGCGGATCTAGCGGGACAATCAGCCAAAAACATTCAGTACTTC
CASSADLAGQSAKNIQYF
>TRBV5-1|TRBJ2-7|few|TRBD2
TGCGCCAGCAGCTTGAGCGGGAGGTCCAAGCAGTACTTC
CASSLSGRSKQYF
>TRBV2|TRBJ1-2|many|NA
TGTGCCAGCAGTCCAACGGGGGAAGACTATGGCTACACCTTC
CASSPTGEDYGYTF
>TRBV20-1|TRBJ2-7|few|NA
TGCAGTGCTAGAGACAGGACCTACGAGCAGTACTTC
CSARDRTYEQYF
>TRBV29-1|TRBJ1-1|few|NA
TGCAGCGCGGCAGACAGGCAAGCTTTCTTT
CSAADRQAFF
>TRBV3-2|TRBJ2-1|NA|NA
TGTGCCAGCAGTCCACTTACTAGCGTAGACAATGAGCAGTTCTTC
CASSPLTSVDNEQFF
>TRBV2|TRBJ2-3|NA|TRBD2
TGTGCCAGCAGACCATTAGCGGGGGCCCGCACAGATACGCAGTATTTT
CASRPLAGARTDTQYF
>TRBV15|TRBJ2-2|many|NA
TGTGCCACCAGCAGCGGGGGGCGCTGGGAGCTGTTTTTT
CATSSGGRWELFF
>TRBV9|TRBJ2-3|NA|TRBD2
TGTGCCAGCAGCGTAGCGGCTAGCGGGGTTGGGGATACGCAGTATTTT
CASSVAASGVGDTQYF
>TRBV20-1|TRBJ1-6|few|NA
TGCAGTGCTAGTATCCAGGCATATAATTCACCCCTCCACTTT
CSASIQAYNSPLHF
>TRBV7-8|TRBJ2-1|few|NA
TGTGCCAGCAGCCCGGGACCCATTGGCAATGAGCAGTTCTTC
CASSPGPIGNEQFF
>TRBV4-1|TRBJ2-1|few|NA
TGCGCCAGCAGCCAAGATGGAAAGGCGTCAGGGTGGAATGAGCAGTTCTTC
CASSQDGKASGWNEQFF
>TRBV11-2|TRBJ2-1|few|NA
TGTGCCAGCAGCTTCGGGCGGGGAGGGGGTAATGAGCAGTTCTTC
CASSFGRGGGNEQFF
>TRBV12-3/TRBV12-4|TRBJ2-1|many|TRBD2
TGTGCCAGCAGTTGGACTAGCGGCTTGTACAATGAGCAGTTCTTC
CASSWTSGLYNEQFF
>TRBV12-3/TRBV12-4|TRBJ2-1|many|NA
TGTGCCAGCAGTTTTTCCCAGGTAAACAATGAGCAGTTCTTC
CASSFSQVNNEQFF
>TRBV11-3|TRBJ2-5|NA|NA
TGTGCCAGCAGCTTATTATCAATAAGACAAGAGACCCAGTACTTC
CASSLLSIRQETQYF
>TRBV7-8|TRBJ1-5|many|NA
TGTGCCAGCAGCTTAGAGAGCGCGGAAAATCAGCCCCAGCATTTT
CASSLESAENQPQHF
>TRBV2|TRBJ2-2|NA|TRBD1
TGTGCCAGCAGCCTAACCGGGACAGTGAACACCGGGGAGCTGTTTTTT
CASSLTGTVNTGELFF
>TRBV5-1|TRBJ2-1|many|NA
TGCGCCAGCAGCTATGGGACGGACTACAATGAGCAGTTCTTC
CASSYGTDYNEQFF